Included here is one T cell receptor beta chain sequence, with context. Its specificity is unknown. Here immunoSEQ multiplex PCR was the method, and the copy in TCRdb shows in-frame clones only, minus some. Among 150,000 to 200,000 clones listed, around 87% were seen once. The V gene lost 3 bases and the J gene lost 0 bases, with 9 bases spanning the gap. Germline lookup yields CDR1 SNHLY and CDR2 FYNNEI. The CDR3 is 15 residues long. This entry belongs to a study of T cell responses to AZD1222 COVID-19 vaccine. Study-wide points: Spike regions recognized by vaccine-associated CD4 TCRs spanned the protein, led by 160-218 and 743-854.

The chain joins TRBV2 to TRBJ1-3; D is unclear. This clonotype originated in an adult in good health. The source material was peripheral blood, sampled on day 0 of AZD1222 vaccination. CDR3 bases: TGTGCCAGCAGTGACAGTCTTAACTCTGGAAACACCATATATTTT. Translated, it gives CASSDSLNSGNTIYF. Drawing the rest from reference TRBV2 and TRBJ1-3, the complete variable domain is EPEVTQTPSHQVTQMGQEVILRCVPISNHLYFYWYRQILGQKVEFLVSFYNNEISEKSEIFDDQFSVERPDGSNFTLKIRSTKLEDSAMYFCASSDSLNSGNTIYFGEGSWLTVV.